Below, 23 T cell receptor beta chains from the same sample are listed, as sequenced in a study of control samples from healthy donors and cancer patients. Assay: immunoSEQ multiplex PCR; the TCRdb copy retains only in-frame clones and omits some. The sample contains about 120,000 clones, about 83% of which appear only once. The sample comprised blood. These receptors were taken from a man aged 25 to 45 in good health.

The rearrangement links TRBV12-3 or TRBV12-4 to TRBJ1-5; no reliable D call. The CDR3 is made up of 13 amino acids. Between the trimmed V and J ends, which lost 3 bases and 5 bases, there was a span of 8 bases. The CDR3 DNA is TGTGCCAGCAGTTTCACCCAGGATCAGCCCCAGCATTTT. Translated: CASSFTQDQPQHF.

The chain links TRBV11-3 to TRBJ2-3; D gene unclear. The CDR3 consists of 15 residues. V was trimmed by 2 bases and J by 0 bases, leaving 9 bases between them. CDR1 and CDR2 from the germline V gene are SGHNT and YENEEA. The CDR3 spells CASSLSGFSTDTQYF. The CDR3 DNA reads TGTGCCAGCAGCTTAAGTGGATTTAGCACAGATACGCAGTATTTT.

V and J are TRBV5-8 and TRBJ1-6; D is perhaps TRBD1 (6 bases). The CDR3 has 13 residues. Germline-derived CDR1 and CDR2 are SGHTS and YDEGEE. The V end was cut by 4 bases, the J end by 7 bases, with 9 bases between. CDR3: CASSHRVNSPLHF. In DNA, the CDR3 is TGTGCCAGCAGCCACAGGGTGAATTCACCCCTCCACTTT.

V and J are TRBV5-1 and TRBJ2-5, with 7 bases lining up with TRBD1. The ends lost 2 bases at V and 8 bases at J; junction bases unmatched: 12. There are 15 residues in the CDR3. CDR1 and CDR2 (germline): SGHRS, YFSETQ. The CDR3 nucleotides are TGCGCCAGCAGCTTTTTCAAAGACAGGGATCAAACCCAGTACTTC. It yields the protein CASSFFKDRDQTQYF.

The chain employs TRBV3-1 (or the pseudogene TRBV3-2) and TRBJ1-2; the D gene is possibly TRBD1 (5 bases). The CDR3 loop spans 14 amino acids. Germline loops: CDR1 LGHDT, CDR2 YNNKEL (reference sequence). Trimming shortened V by 2 bases and J by 5 bases, and 12 bases separated the two germline ends. The CDR3 DNA reads TGTGCCAGCAGCCAAACCACAGGACGGTATGGCTACACCTTC. It codes for CASSQTTGRYGYTF.

A word on this clone: A read error may account for a junction end that differs from germline. The rearrangement uses TRBV7-3 and TRBJ2-1; 10 bases line up with TRBD2. The germline V gene has CDR1 SGHTA and CDR2 FQGTGA. The CDR3 extends over 14 amino acids. This CDR3 is CASSPSGGYNDQFF. DNA of the CDR3: TGTGCCAGCAGTCCTAGCGGGGGCTACAATGATCAGTTCTTC.

The V call is TRBV7-2, the J call TRBJ1-5; a weak D match, TRBD1 (6 bases). V lost 5 bases to trimming and J lost 0 bases, with 14 bases between them. Germline-derived CDR1 and CDR2 are SGHTA and FQGNSA. The CDR3 extends over 16 amino acids. The CDR3 reads CASSKDSSYSNQPQHF. The CDR3 bases are TGTGCCAGCAGCAAGGACAGTTCGTATAGCAATCAGCCCCAGCATTTT.

This sequence joins TRBV13 and TRBJ2-7; no clear D. Per the germline V gene, CDR1 is PRHDT and CDR2 is FYEKMQ (reference sequence). This CDR3 is 16 amino acids long. Trimming shortened V by 0 bases and J by 1 base, and 13 bases separated the two germline ends. CDR3 sequence reads: CASSLGFLSGSYEQYF. Here the CDR3 DNA reads TGTGCCAGCAGCTTAGGGTTTCTTAGTGGGTCCTACGAGCAGTACTTC.

The chain uses TRBV5-8 and TRBJ2-5, with a possible D match to TRBD1 (5 bases). The CDR3 totals 15 residues. V dropped 2 bases and J dropped 2 bases, with 13 bases sitting between them. Germline CDR1 SGHTS, CDR2 YDEGEE. CDR3 sequence (DNA): TGTGCCAGCAGCTTCCAGACAGACACTCAAGAGACCCAGTACTTC. As protein: CASSFQTDTQETQYF. Full variable domain (missing parts from reference TRBV5-8 and TRBJ2-5): EAGVTQSPTHLIKTRGQQATLRCSPISGHTSVYWYQQALGLGLQFLLWYDEGEERNRGNFPPRFSGRQFPNYSSELNVNALELEDSALYLCASSFQTDTQETQYFGPGTRLLVL.

The chain recombines TRBV6-5 with TRBJ1-2; 7 bases line up with TRBD1. Trimming at V came to 2 bases and at J to 6 bases, leaving 9 bases not matched to a gene. Germline loops: CDR1 MNHEY, CDR2 SVGAGI. The CDR3 is 15 amino acids. CDR3 DNA: TGTGCCAGCAGTTACCAACAGGGGAGGTCCCATGGCTACACCTTC. Encoded protein: CASSYQQGRSHGYTF.

The chain employs TRBV19 and TRBJ2-5, with 8 bases aligning to TRBD2. Germline trimming cut 3 bases from V and 5 bases from J; bases unmatched to any gene: 8. The CDR3 runs 15 residues. Per the germline V gene, CDR1 is LNHDA and CDR2 is SQIVND (reference sequence). This chain's CDR3 is CASSIGGGSEETQYF. The CDR3 bases are TGTGCCAGTAGTATCGGGGGGGGGTCGGAGGAGACCCAGTACTTC.

The chain carries TRBV19 and TRBJ1-1; TRBD1 is a possible D gene (5 bases). V was cut by 4 bases and J by 5 bases, with 14 bases left in between. CDR1 is LNHDA, CDR2 SQIVND, per germline (reference sequence). The CDR3 extends over 14 amino acids. The DNA for the CDR3 is TGTGCCAGTAGTAATGGAGGGGCAGGGACTGAAGCTTTCTTT. Protein: CASSNGGAGTEAFF.

The chain carries TRBV11-2 and TRBJ2-2, with D perhaps given as TRBD1 or TRBD2 (5 bases each). CDR1 is SGHAT and CDR2 is FQNNGV in the germline V gene. V lost 1 base, J lost 4 bases, and 7 bases lay in between. CDR3 length: 14 amino acids. The DNA of the CDR3 is TGTGCCAGCAGCTTAGGGGGGAGCACCGGGGAGCTGTTTTTT. This sequence encodes CASSLGGSTGELFF.

The CDR3 loop is CAWRTDRAYLGAFF. The CDR3 nucleotides are TGTGCCTGGAGGACTGACCGGGCTTACTTGGGAGCTTTCTTT. J is TRBJ1-1 and V is TRBV30; no clear D gene. CDR3 length: 14 residues. Trimming stripped 3 bases from V and 10 bases from J, with 21 bases between. The germline CDR1 and CDR2 sequences are GTSNPN and SVGIG (reference sequence).

The genes are TRBV7-9 and TRBJ1-2; weak D call: TRBD1 (6 bases). Deletions cut 5 bases from V and 8 bases from J, with 15 bases between. The CDR3 sequence is 13 residues long. Germline lookup yields CDR1 SEHNR and CDR2 FQNEAQ (reference sequence). The DNA for the CDR3 is TGTGCCAGCAGCCCCCTAGGGGGAGAAGGCTACACCTTC. Its protein is CASSPLGGEGYTF.

This clone occurred a few times. This rearrangement joins TRBV18 to TRBJ2-7, with D possibly matching TRBD2 (5 bases). Trimming shortened V by 3 bases and J by 7 bases, and 19 bases separated the two germline ends. This CDR3 is built from 15 residues. Per the germline V gene, CDR1 is KGHSH and CDR2 is LQKENI. The CDR3 spells CASSPLVVPGEEQYF. The CDR3 DNA sequence: TGTGCCAGCTCACCCCTCGTCGTGCCCGGGGAGGAGCAGTACTTC. Full variable domain (outside the CDR3, taken from reference TRBV18 and TRBJ2-7): NAGVMQNPRHLVRRRGQEARLRCSPMKGHSHVYWYRQLPEEGLKFMVYLQKENIIDESGMPKERFSAEFPKEGPSILRIQQVVRGDSAAYFCASSPLVVPGEEQYFGPGTRLTVT.

The chain employs TRBV19 and TRBJ1-4, with unresolved D. V gave up 5 bases and J gave up 8 bases, with 12 bases separating them. CDR3 size: 13 residues. Germline V gene lookup returns CDR1 LNHDA and CDR2 SQIVND (reference sequence). DNA for the CDR3: TGTGCCAGTAGTTCGGGAGCCGCGGAAAAACTGTTTTTT. Its translation is CASSSGAAEKLFF.

This chain uses TRBV5-6 with TRBJ1-1; D gene unclear. This CDR3 spans 11 amino acids. CDR1 is SGHDT and CDR2 is YYEEEE in the germline V gene. Trimming cost V 3 bases and J 4 bases, with 4 bases left between them. This CDR3 reads CASSWGTEAFF. The CDR3 DNA reads as TGTGCCAGCAGCTGGGGCACTGAAGCTTTCTTT.

V gene TRBV13 combines with J gene TRBJ2-5, with a tentative D call TRBD2 (6 bases). CDR1 is PRHDT and CDR2 is FYEKMQ in the germline V gene (reference sequence). V gave up 3 bases and J gave up 2 bases, with 10 bases separating them. The CDR3 totals 14 residues. CDR3 bases: TGTGCCAGCAGCTTCCCGGGACTTCAAGAGACCCAGTACTTC. Its protein product is CASSFPGLQETQYF.

The rearrangement joins TRBV7-3 to TRBJ1-5, with D perhaps matching TRBD1 (6 bases). The V end was cut by 5 bases, the J end by 4 bases, with 9 bases between. CDR1 SGHTA and CDR2 FQGTGA come from the germline V gene. This CDR3 is built from 13 residues. Here the CDR3 DNA reads TGTGCCAGCAGCCAGGGGACGAATCAGCCCCAGCATTTT. This encodes CASSQGTNQPQHF.

The chain links TRBV27 to TRBJ1-3; weak D call: TRBD1 (6 bases). The CDR3 is made up of 16 amino acids. V dropped 6 bases and J dropped 0 bases, with 15 bases sitting between them. Germline lookup yields CDR1 MNHEY and CDR2 SMNVEV (reference sequence). As DNA, the CDR3 is TGTGCCAGCAGCAGCGACAGGCCCTTCTCTGGAAACACCATATATTTT. Amino acid sequence: CASSSDRPFSGNTIYF.

This chain uses TRBV27 with TRBJ1-5; possibly TRBD1 for D (6 bases). The ends were cut back, 3 bases at V and 10 bases at J, with 16 bases in the middle. Germline V lookup: CDR1 MNHEY, CDR2 SMNVEV (reference sequence). The CDR3 runs to 14 residues. The CDR3 DNA is TGTGCCAGCAGTTTGGGGTTCAGGGGCGGACCCCAGCATTTT. Translating gives CASSLGFRGGPQHF.

This clone has ten or more counts. The V gene is TRBV4-1, the J gene TRBJ1-6, with D possibly TRBD1 on 5 matching bases. Trimming pared 1 base from V and 0 bases from J, leaving 10 bases between. The length of the CDR3 is 17 residues. Germline CDR1 is MGHRA and CDR2 is YSYEKL. The CDR3 DNA is TGCGCCAGCAGCCAAGTCGAGGGGATCTCCTATAATTCACCCCTCCACTTT. Amino acids: CASSQVEGISYNSPLHF.